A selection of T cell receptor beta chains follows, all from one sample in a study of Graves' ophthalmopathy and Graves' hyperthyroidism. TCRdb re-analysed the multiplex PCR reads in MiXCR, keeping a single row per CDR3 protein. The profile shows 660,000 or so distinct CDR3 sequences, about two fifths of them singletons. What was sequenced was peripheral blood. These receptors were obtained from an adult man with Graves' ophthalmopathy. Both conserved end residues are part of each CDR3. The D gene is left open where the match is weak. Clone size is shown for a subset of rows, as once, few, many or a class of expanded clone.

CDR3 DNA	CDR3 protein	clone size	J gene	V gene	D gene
TGTGCCAGCAGCTTAGGCAGGGATTCGACTGAAGCTTTCTTT	CASSLGRDSTEAFF	many	TRBJ1-1	TRBV7-8	-
TGTGCCAGCAGTTCAAGGACAGGGGGTTCTTATAGCAATCAGCCCCAGCATTTT	CASSSRTGGSYSNQPQHF	-	TRBJ1-5	TRBV2	TRBD1
TGCAGCGTTGTGGTACAGATGAGTCCGACAGTTGGCTATGGCTACACCTTC	CSVVVQMSPTVGYGYTF	once	TRBJ1-2	TRBV29-1	-
TGTGCCAGCAGTCACCGGGACAGGAAAAACTATGGCTACACCTTC	CASSHRDRKNYGYTF	few	TRBJ1-2	TRBV6-1	TRBD1
TGCGCCAGCAGCCCCCCAGGGCCCGGCGGGGGCAATCAGCCCCAGCATTTT	CASSPPGPGGGNQPQHF	-	TRBJ1-5	TRBV4-1	-
TGCAGTGCTAGAGGTGGGGCTGTGAATAATTCACCCCTCCACTTT	CSARGGAVNNSPLHF	many	TRBJ1-6	TRBV20-1	-
TGTGCCAGCAGCCCCGGGACGCCCTATGGCTACACCTTC	CASSPGTPYGYTF	many	TRBJ1-2	TRBV7-9	-
TGTGCCAGTAGTATGGTCACTGAAGCTTTCTTT	CASSMVTEAFF	many	TRBJ1-1	TRBV19	-
TGTGCCAGCAGTGGGACAGTCATCTCACCCCTCCACTTT	CASSGTVISPLHF	many	TRBJ1-6	TRBV6-6	TRBD1
TGTGCCAGCAGTCCCGGGACAGGGGGAAACGGGGAGCTGTTTTTT	CASSPGTGGNGELFF	-	TRBJ2-2	TRBV11-2	TRBD1
TGTGCCAGCAGCTTAGCGCGAGGGCGGAATGAGCCCCAGCATTTT	CASSLARGRNEPQHF	-	TRBJ1-5	TRBV7-9	-
TGTGCCAGCAGCGCAGACGGAAACTTAAACACCATATATTTT	CASSADGNLNTIYF	many	TRBJ1-3	TRBV9	-
TGTGCCAGCGCGAGGGGGGCCTTAAATGAGCAGTACTTC	CASARGALNEQYF	-	TRBJ2-7	TRBV7-2	-
TGTGCCAGCAGAGGATCCCGTGGGAGGGTCTATGGCTACACCTTC	CASRGSRGRVYGYTF	many	TRBJ1-2	TRBV2	-
TGCAGCGTTGATGTTTCCGGGACTAGCGGGGTTTACGAGCAGTACTTC	CSVDVSGTSGVYEQYF	many	TRBJ2-7	TRBV29-1	TRBD2
TGTGCCAGCAGTTTCGACAGGGGTAACACTGAAGCTTTC	CASSFDRGNTEAF	-	TRBJ2-6	TRBV2	TRBD1
TGTGCCATCAGTTCCCCGGGACAGGGGGTGATCGAGCAGTACTTC	CAISSPGQGVIEQYF	many	TRBJ2-7	TRBV10-3	TRBD1
TGTGCCAGCAGTGCATACAGCTCCTACGAGCAGTACTTC	CASSAYSSYEQYF	-	TRBJ2-7	TRBV25-1	-
TGCAGCGTTGAAGGACAGGCCTACGAGCAGTACTTC	CSVEGQAYEQYF	many	TRBJ2-7	TRBV29-1	-
TGTGCCAGCAGCTCCCTAGCGGGGGGGCCCTCGTGGTACGAGCAGTACTTC	CASSSLAGGPSWYEQYF	many	TRBJ2-7	TRBV7-8	TRBD2
TGTGCCATCAAGGGCAATTCGGAAAAACTGTTTTTT	CAIKGNSEKLFF	-	TRBJ1-4	TRBV10-3	-
TGCAGCGCAGGGACAGGTTGGCAAGAGACCCAGTACTTC	CSAGTGWQETQYF	-	TRBJ2-5	TRBV29-1	TRBD1
TGTGCCAGCAGCCAAGCCGGGACAGAGAATGAAAAACTGTTTTTT	CASSQAGTENEKLFF	many	TRBJ1-4	TRBV7-9	TRBD1
TGTGCCATCAGGGGCGGGGGGGCTCTACCCTACGAGCAGTACTTC	CAIRGGGALPYEQYF	many	TRBJ2-7	TRBV10-3	TRBD2
TGTGCCAGCAGCCCCGAGGGGGGAGCTTTCTTT	CASSPEGGAFF	-	TRBJ1-1	TRBV11-1	-
TGTGCCAGCAGCCCAGGAGGACAGCCTTCCTACGAGCAGTACTTC	CASSPGGQPSYEQYF	many	TRBJ2-7	TRBV7-2	-
TGTGCCAGCAGTTACCTAACCAGGAACACTGAAGCTTTCTTT	CASSYLTRNTEAFF	few	TRBJ1-1	TRBV12-3/TRBV12-4	-
TGCAGTGCCAGACTAGCGGGGGGCGCGAGTTCACCCCTCCACTTT	CSARLAGGASSPLHF	once	TRBJ1-6	TRBV20-1	-
TGTGCCAGCAGCCCTCTCGGAAATAACTATGGCTACACCTTC	CASSPLGNNYGYTF	-	TRBJ1-2	TRBV12-3/TRBV12-4	-
TGCAGTGCTAGAGACCTCATTGGCACTAGCGGGAGGCCATTTTACCAAGAGGCCCAGTACTTC	CSARDLIGTSGRPFYQEAQYF	-	TRBJ2-5	TRBV29-1	TRBD2
TGTGCCAGCAGTTTAGTGCTCGGGACAGTTAATGAAAAACTGTTTTTT	CASSLVLGTVNEKLFF	many	TRBJ1-4	TRBV12-3/TRBV12-4	TRBD1
TGCAGCGTCCGACTCCAGGGTGTCGGCAATCAGCCCCAGTACTTC	CSVRLQGVGNQPQYF	-	TRBJ2-5	TRBV29-1	-
TGCGCCAGCACCCCGAGTTGGGGGTCTGAAGCTTTCTTT	CASTPSWGSEAFF	many	TRBJ1-1	TRBV10-2	-
TGTGCCAGCAGCCCAAGCGGGGCACCCGGGGAGCTGTTTTTT	CASSPSGAPGELFF	-	TRBJ2-2	TRBV7-3	TRBD2
TGTGCCAGCAGTAGACTCACAGGGGCAACTAATGAAAAACTGTTTTTT	CASSRLTGATNEKLFF	-	TRBJ1-4	TRBV6-4	TRBD1
TGCGCCAGCGGTACTAGCGGGGACCGCAATCAGCCCCAGCATTTT	CASGTSGDRNQPQHF	-	TRBJ1-5	TRBV10-2	-
TGTGCCAGTCGCCCTCAGGGCCCATATGGGGAGACCCAGTACTTC	CASRPQGPYGETQYF	many	TRBJ2-5	TRBV19	-
TGCAGCGTTGGGGGCAACGTCCTGACTTTC	CSVGGNVLTF	-	TRBJ2-6	TRBV29-1	-
TGTGCCAGCAGTGAAGGGGCGGATACGCAGTATTTT	CASSEGADTQYF	-	TRBJ2-3	TRBV7-2	-
TGCAGTGCCCTACTCCGGGAAAAACTGTTTTTT	CSALLREKLFF	-	TRBJ1-4	TRBV20-1	-
TGTGCCAGCAGCTTAGCGGTGGGACAGGAGCCCCAGCATTTT	CASSLAVGQEPQHF	many	TRBJ1-5	TRBV7-6	TRBD1
TGTGCCAGCAGCCAAGAGGAGACAGGCCCTTACTATGGCTACACCTTC	CASSQEETGPYYGYTF	-	TRBJ1-2	TRBV4-2	-
TGTGCCTGGAGTGTAGCCGATGACTATAATTCACCCCTCCACTTT	CAWSVADDYNSPLHF	-	TRBJ1-6	TRBV30	-
TGTGCCATCAGTGAGTCTGGGACATTAACTTATGGCTACACCTTC	CAISESGTLTYGYTF	many	TRBJ1-2	TRBV10-3	-
TGTGCCACTTCTAGCCCCCTCCTCACAGATACGCAGTATTTT	CATSSPLLTDTQYF	-	TRBJ2-3	TRBV24-1	-
TGTGCCAGTACCCAATGGACGGGGAACACTGAAGCTTTCTTT	CASTQWTGNTEAFF	many	TRBJ1-1	TRBV19	-
TGTGCCAGTACCCCGACAGGGGCTGGGGCCAACGTCCTGACTTTC	CASTPTGAGANVLTF	-	TRBJ2-6	TRBV19	TRBD1
TGTGCCATCAGCACAGAGATTAACACTGAAGCTTTCTTT	CAISTEINTEAFF	many	TRBJ1-1	TRBV10-3	-
TGTGCCAGCAGCCAAGTGGGGAGTAATGAAAAACTGTTTTTT	CASSQVGSNEKLFF	-	TRBJ1-4	TRBV9	-
TGCGCCAACAGCCACAGCCCTCAGCAAGAGACCCAGTACTTC	CANSHSPQQETQYF	-	TRBJ2-5	TRBV4-1	-
TGTGCCAGCAGCTCTACCGGGACAGGGGGAGAGACCCAGTACTTC	CASSSTGTGGETQYF	-	TRBJ2-5	TRBV7-9	TRBD1
TGTGCCAGCAGCTCAGACGGGGCCGGAAACACCATATATTTT	CASSSDGAGNTIYF	-	TRBJ1-3	TRBV7-9	-
TGTGCCAGCGGACAGAGGGGTTTCTACGAGCAGTACTTC	CASGQRGFYEQYF	many	TRBJ2-7	TRBV2	-